Sequencing of this TCR beta chain was carried out in a study of blood T cell repertoires in COVID-19. At the level of the study: Acute-phase and convalescent COVID-19 samples originated in the United States, Italy and Spain. PBMCs, B-cell-depleted T cells, or T cells were the source of the cDNA or gDNA that made up the material.

Per the original methods: Amplification from reference gene primers served as the basis for estimated nucleated cell counts. TCRdb's copy holds only in-frame clones and misses some; the assay was immunoSEQ multiplex PCR. The V and J calls and clone size come from that table; D and trimming were worked out from the DNA. In the table there are tens of thousands of clones, around 87% of which are singletons. The CDR3 extends over 16 amino acids. Between the trimmed V and J ends, which lost 0 bases and 2 bases, there was a span of 11 bases. Germline assignment: CDR1 LGHDT and CDR2 YNNKEL (reference sequence).

The sequenced sample consisted of peripheral blood. This sequence originates from a male donor with acute or convalescent COVID-19. This chain uses TRBV3-1 (or the pseudogene TRBV3-2) with TRBJ1-5; no reliable D call. For the CDR3, the DNA is TGTGCCAGCAGCCAAGACGCGGGGAAGGGCAATCAGCCCCAGCATTTT. Its protein is CASSQDAGKGNQPQHF.